This passage covers 13 T cell receptor beta chains from one sample sequenced in a study of patients and donors after allogeneic stem cell transplantation. TCRdb passed the RT-PCR reads through MiXCR, listing each CDR3 protein once. The table shows 400,000 to 450,000 distinct CDR3 sequences, with approximately 16% occurring only once. Sequenced input: blood, either unsorted or a sorted T cell fraction (not recorded which). Receptor source: a human donor who was either an allogeneic HSCT recipient or a stem cell or donor lymphocyte infusion donor (not recorded which). It is not recorded whose cells these are; they may come from a transplant donor.

This clonotype was detected ten times or more. CDR3 residues: CASSLEGTGGIDTQYF. The CDR3 coding sequence is TGTGCCAGCAGCCTAGAGGGGACAGGGGGGATAGATACGCAGTATTTT. This chain links TRBV4-2 with TRBJ2-3; 11 bases agree with TRBD1. The germline V gene encodes CDR1 LGHNA and CDR2 YNFKEQ. The CDR3 covers 16 residues. V lost 4 bases to trimming and J lost 5 bases; unmatched junction nucleotides: 8.

This clonotype was detected only a few times. The J gene is TRBJ2-2, the V gene TRBV6-1; D perhaps matches TRBD2 (5 bases). CDR3 size: 14 residues. Germline V CDR1 and CDR2: MNHNS, SASEGT. The ends were cut back, 8 bases at V and 4 bases at J, with 14 bases in the middle. The CDR3 DNA reads TGTGCCAGCGCAACTAGTGGGAGCACCGGGGAGCTGTTTTTT. Its protein is CASATSGSTGELFF.

This clonotype was seen a handful of times. V and J are TRBV20-1 and TRBJ2-7; tentatively, D is TRBD2 (6 bases). The CDR3 is made up of 15 amino acids. The V gene lost 1 base and the J gene lost 1 base, with 14 bases spanning the gap. In germline, CDR1 is DFQATT, CDR2 SNEGSKA (reference sequence). The CDR3 DNA reads as TGCAGTGCTAGAGGGTCGGGAGTATCGTCCTACGAGCAGTACTTC. This sequence encodes CSARGSGVSSYEQYF.

The chain employs TRBV4-1 and TRBJ1-4, with D unclear. This CDR3 has 14 amino acids. Germline V gene sequence: CDR1 MGHRA, CDR2 YSYEKL. Trimming left V 1 base short and J 6 bases short, with 9 bases between. In DNA, the CDR3 is TGCGCCAGCAGCCAAGCTCGACCGGATGAAAAACTGTTTTTT. This encodes CASSQARPDEKLFF.

This clonotype was counted only a few times. The genes are TRBV20-1 and TRBJ2-1; D could derive from TRBD1 or TRBD2 (7 bases each). Looked up from germline, CDR1 is DFQATT and CDR2 is SNEGSKA (reference sequence). The CDR3 loop spans 16 amino acids. The V and J ends lost 5 bases and 10 bases respectively, with 27 bases between them. CDR3 sequence: CSAPMGTGAGVTEQFF. The DNA of the CDR3 is TGCAGTGCTCCAATGGGTACAGGGGCGGGAGTGACCGAGCAGTTCTTC.

The rearrangement links TRBV3-1 to TRBJ2-2, with TRBD2 identical over 12 bases. With V trimmed by 4 bases and J by 4 bases, 1 base remained unmatched. From germline, CDR1 is LGHDT and CDR2 YNNKEL (reference sequence). The CDR3 runs 15 residues. The CDR3 is CASSPSGGVTGELFF. In nucleotides, the CDR3 is TGTGCCAGCAGCCCTAGCGGGGGGGTCACCGGGGAGCTGTTTTTT.

This chain links TRBV4-2 with TRBJ1-1; the D gene is possibly TRBD1 (5 bases). CDR3 length: 12 amino acids. V was cut by 5 bases and J by 11 bases, with 15 bases left in between. CDR1 and CDR2 from the germline V gene are LGHNA and YNFKEQ. This chain's CDR3 is CASSSITGRAFF. The CDR3 nucleotides are TGTGCCAGCAGCTCCATTACAGGTCGGGCTTTCTTT.

V usage is TRBV20-1 and J usage is TRBJ2-3, with D possibly matching TRBD2 (5 bases). The CDR3 extends over 16 amino acids. Germline V lookup: CDR1 DFQATT, CDR2 SNEGSKA (reference sequence). Trimming took off 3 bases at V and 2 bases at J, with 18 bases between the two ends. The CDR3 protein is CSARAPRSGNTDTQYF. Written as DNA, the CDR3 is TGCAGTGCTAGGGCCCCCCGGAGCGGCAACACAGATACGCAGTATTTT.

This clonotype was seen repeatedly, ten times or more. The chain has TRBV20-1 and TRBJ2-7, with a tentative D call TRBD1 (5 bases). Germline V gene lookup returns CDR1 DFQATT and CDR2 SNEGSKA (reference sequence). Trimming pared 6 bases from V and 5 bases from J, leaving 17 bases between. This CDR3 has 13 residues. The CDR3 DNA follows: TGCAGTGCCCCCAGGGTAGGGGCCAACGAGCAGTACTTC. Its protein is CSAPRVGANEQYF.

This clonotype was seen a few times. This chain connects TRBV18 to TRBJ1-1; 8 bases agree with TRBD1. Germline CDR1 is KGHSH and CDR2 is LQKENI. V was pared by 5 bases and J by 7 bases, with 12 bases of the junction left unmatched. This CDR3 region has 15 residues. The CDR3 loop is CASSEESRGPSEAFF. The CDR3 DNA follows: TGTGCCAGCTCAGAAGAAAGCAGGGGGCCGAGTGAAGCTTTCTTT.

The chain is built from TRBV7-2 and TRBJ1-1; a weak D match, TRBD1 (5 bases). The CDR3 loop spans 15 amino acids. CDR1 and CDR2 from the germline V gene are SGHTA and FQGNSA. V lost 1 base, J lost 6 bases, and 15 bases lay in between. The DNA for the CDR3 is TGTGCCAGCAGCTTAGTACAGGTCCCTTCCTCTGAAGCTTTCTTT. This codes for CASSLVQVPSSEAFF.

The V call is TRBV20-1, the J call TRBJ2-7; D gene ambiguous. The germline gives CDR1 DFQATT, CDR2 SNEGSKA (reference sequence). The CDR3 spans 12 residues. Trimming took off 1 base at V and 5 bases at J, with 9 bases between the two ends. The CDR3 DNA reads as TGCAGTGCTAGAGTGCTGTCCCACGAGCAGTACTTC. It is translated as CSARVLSHEQYF.

The chain has TRBV7-9 and TRBJ2-1; no clear D. Germline V gives CDR1 SEHNR, CDR2 FQNEAQ (reference sequence). Trimming cost V 5 bases and J 6 bases, with 14 bases left between them. The CDR3 sequence is 14 residues long. The CDR3 DNA reads TGTGCCAGCAGCCCGGTGACAAGAGGCAATGAGCAGTTCTTC. As protein: CASSPVTRGNEQFF.